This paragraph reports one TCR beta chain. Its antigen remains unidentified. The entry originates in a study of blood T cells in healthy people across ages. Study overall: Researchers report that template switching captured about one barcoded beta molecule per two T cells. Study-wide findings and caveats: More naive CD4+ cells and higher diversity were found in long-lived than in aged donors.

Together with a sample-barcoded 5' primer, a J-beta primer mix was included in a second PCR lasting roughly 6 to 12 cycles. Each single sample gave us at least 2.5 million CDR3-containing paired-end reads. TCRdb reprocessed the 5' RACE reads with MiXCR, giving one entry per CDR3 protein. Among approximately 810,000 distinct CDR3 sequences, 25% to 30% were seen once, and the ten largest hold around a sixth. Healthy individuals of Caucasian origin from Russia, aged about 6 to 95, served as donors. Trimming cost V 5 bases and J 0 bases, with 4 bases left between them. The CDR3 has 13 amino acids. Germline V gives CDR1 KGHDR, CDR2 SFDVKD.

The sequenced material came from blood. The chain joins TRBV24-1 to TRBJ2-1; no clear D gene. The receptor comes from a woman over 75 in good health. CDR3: CATSASSYNEQFF. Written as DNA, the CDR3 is TGTGCCACCAGTGCTAGCTCCTACAATGAGCAGTTCTTC.